This TCR beta chain derives from a study of T-cell reconstitution after alpha-beta-depleted transplantation in children. Molecular barcoding with unique molecular identifiers was used for the TCRbeta library. TCRdb re-derived calls from the PCR reads in MiXCR, one entry per CDR3 protein. The sample comprises 200,000 to 300,000 distinct CDR3 sequences, around 12% of which are singletons, and roughly 2.8% rests with the top ten. The CDR3 has 15 residues. CDR1 and CDR2 (germline): LNHDA, SQIVND (reference sequence). V lost 10 bases, J lost 4 bases, and 17 bases lay in between. The source was PBMCs from the stem cell graft donor, collected from the stem cell graft. This TCR came from a human donor who donated a stem cell graft to a child with acute lymphoblastic leukemia. The chain uses TRBV19 and TRBJ2-6; D call uncertain. The CDR3 DNA reads TGTGCCATTGCGAAAGATGGGTCAGGGGCCAACGTCCTGACTTTC. It translates to CAIAKDGSGANVLTF.